Listed here are 32 T cell receptor beta chains from one sample, sequenced in a study of T-cell reconstitution after alpha-beta-depleted transplantation in children (dated by TCRdb to between 2015 and 2016). Read against the paper, the sample's treatment or condition label means: allogeneic hematopoietic cell transplantation with graft depleted of TCRalphabeta T cells and CD19 B cells. Receptor amplification or capture employed PCR. Sequencing was carried out with an Illumina HiSeq 2500. To normalize quantification of the TCRbeta repertoire, the TCR libraries were built with molecular barcoding that relied on unique molecular identifiers. TCRdb reprocessed the public reads (quality trimming at Q25 with fastp, clone calling with MiXCR) and kept in-frame beta chains. All rows with the same CDR3 protein become a single entry with the most common DNA and genes. For this sample there are some 830,000 distinct CDR3 sequences; around 17% appear just once. The ten largest account for 5% of the sample.

The sample was PBMCs, mostly from graft donor cells, taken 360 days after TCRalphabeta/CD19-depleted stem cell transplant. The receptors derive from a male patient aged 5 to 17 who had a stem cell transplant for acute lymphoblastic leukemia, so the T cells may come from the graft donor.

This clonotype has only a few counts. The V call is TRBV7-8, the J call TRBJ1-2; TRBD1 might be the D (5 bases). The CDR3 loop spans 14 amino acids. Germline V CDR1 and CDR2: SGHVS, FQNEAQ. Trimming pared 2 bases from V and 8 bases from J, leaving 15 bases between. The CDR3 here is CASSLSHGAVGYTF. DNA for the CDR3: TGTGCCAGCAGCTTAAGTCACGGGGCTGTCGGCTACACCTTC.

This clonotype occurred a few times. The chain is built from TRBV10-3 and TRBJ2-7, with TRBD2 matching 8 bases. The CDR3 consists of 17 residues. CDR1 and CDR2 from the germline V gene are ENHRY and SYGVKD. The ends lost 0 bases at V and 2 bases at J; junction bases unmatched: 9. The DNA for the CDR3 is TGTGCCATCAGTGAGTCGACGGGGGGGACCCTTGCCTACGAGCAGTACTTC. This gives the protein CAISESTGGTLAYEQYF.

This clonotype was seen only a few times. The V and J genes are TRBV20-1 and TRBJ2-5; 10 bases fit TRBD2. Germline V gene lookup returns CDR1 DFQATT and CDR2 SNEGSKA (reference sequence). V was clipped by 0 bases and J by 5 bases; unmatched bases: 9. This CDR3 contains 16 residues. Here the CDR3 DNA reads TGCAGTGCTAGAGATCCCCTAGCGGGAGAACATGAGACCCAGTACTTC. This sequence encodes CSARDPLAGEHETQYF.

This clonotype was seen more than once but under ten times. The chain recombines TRBV25-1 with TRBJ2-3; 14 bases are a match to TRBD2. Germline V CDR1 and CDR2: MGHDK, SYGVNS. This CDR3 comprises 14 residues. Losses at the gene ends were 5 bases for V and 10 bases for J; bases not matched to a gene: 5. CDR3 in DNA: TGTGCCAGCAGTCCTCGACTAGCGGGAGGGCCGCAGTATTTT. Its protein product is CASSPRLAGGPQYF.

This chain links TRBV5-1 with TRBJ2-7; no reliable D call. Trimming removed 0 bases from V and 7 bases from J, with 14 bases in between. This CDR3 has 14 residues. Germline values: CDR1 SGHRS, CDR2 YFSETQ. The CDR3 loop reads CASSLEADLTEQYF. The CDR3 DNA sequence: TGCGCCAGCAGCTTGGAGGCAGACCTTACGGAGCAGTACTTC.

The chain combines TRBV25-1 with TRBJ2-2; either TRBD1 or TRBD2 may supply D (6 bases each). This CDR3 has 13 residues. Germline V gene sequence: CDR1 MGHDK, CDR2 SYGVNS. Trimming removed 6 bases at V and 4 bases at J, with 9 bases between. CDR3 amino acids: CASRGGSTGELFF. As DNA, the CDR3 is TGTGCCAGCAGGGGGGGCTCCACCGGGGAGCTGTTTTTT.

The chain carries TRBV6-5 and TRBJ2-2; D is uncertain. CDR3 length: 15 amino acids. Per the germline V gene, CDR1 is MNHEY and CDR2 is SVGAGI. V gave up 2 bases and J gave up 4 bases, with 11 bases separating them. The CDR3 is CASSYGGSSTGELFF. CDR3 sequence (DNA): TGTGCCAGCAGTTACGGCGGATCTTCCACCGGGGAGCTGTTTTTT.

This clonotype was seen a handful of times. The DNA for the CDR3 is TGTGCCAGCAGTTTATCGACCCCGGGACAGGGGTACCAAGAGACCCAGTACTTC. It is translated as CASSLSTPGQGYQETQYF. The chain recombines TRBV27 with TRBJ2-5; 10 nucleotides align to TRBD1. The CDR3 is 18 amino acids. Per the germline V gene, CDR1 is MNHEY and CDR2 is SMNVEV (reference sequence). With 0 bases clipped from V and 0 bases from J, the junction kept 7 bases outside the gene matches.

This clonotype occurred a few times. The chain employs TRBV5-5 and TRBJ1-2, with TRBD1 matching 8 bases. CDR1 and CDR2 (germline): SGHKS, YYEKEE (reference sequence). The CDR3 consists of 12 residues. The V gene end was trimmed by 4 bases and the J gene end by 8 bases; junction bases not matched to a gene: 4. CDR3 sequence reads: CASSKRQGGYTF. The CDR3, as DNA: TGTGCCAGCAGCAAGAGACAGGGGGGCTACACCTTC.

The V call is TRBV30, the J call TRBJ1-1; D is unclear. The CDR3 sequence is 13 residues long. V lost 0 bases and J lost 8, with 13 bases in between. CDR1 is GTSNPN, CDR2 SVGIG, per germline (reference sequence). CDR3 sequence: CAWSVVGGSEAFF. DNA of the CDR3: TGTGCCTGGAGTGTTGTTGGAGGCAGCGAAGCTTTCTTT.

This clonotype came up a few times. The V and J genes are TRBV20-1 and TRBJ2-7; TRBD1 might be the D (7 bases). CDR3 length equals 15 residues. V was cut by 3 bases and J by 2 bases, with 17 bases left in between. Germline V gives CDR1 DFQATT, CDR2 SNEGSKA (reference sequence). The CDR3 here is CSASGTGDFAYEQYF. CDR3 DNA sequence: TGCAGTGCTAGTGGAACAGGGGACTTTGCCTACGAGCAGTACTTC.

The rearrangement links TRBV12-3 or TRBV12-4 to TRBJ1-5; 12 nucleotides line up with TRBD1. The CDR3 is 17 amino acids. V lost 6 bases and J lost 1; bases outside the gene matches: 7. The CDR3 loop reads CASSPGGQGASNQPQHF. The DNA of the CDR3 is TGTGCCAGCAGCCCTGGGGGACAGGGGGCCAGCAATCAGCCCCAGCATTTT.

This clonotype was found many times. The chain employs TRBV4-3 and TRBJ1-4; 11 nucleotides agree with TRBD1. Losses at the gene ends were 5 bases for V and 2 bases for J; bases not matched to a gene: 7. CDR3 length: 17 residues. In germline, CDR1 is LGHNA, CDR2 YSLEER. The CDR3 DNA reads TGCGCCAGCAGCGACGGACAGGGGGCACGCACTAATGAAAAACTGTTTTTT. Protein: CASSDGQGARTNEKLFF.

The chain has TRBV24-1 and TRBJ2-1; D is uncertain. The CDR3 consists of 11 residues. V was trimmed by 1 base and J by 10 bases, leaving 4 bases between them. Germline V gene lookup returns CDR1 KGHDR and CDR2 SFDVKD. CDR3 coding DNA: TGTGCCACCAGTGATTTCGGCGAGCAGTTCTTC. Encoded protein: CATSDFGEQFF.

The rearrangement joins TRBV5-6 to TRBJ2-1; 11 bases are a match to TRBD2. The ends lost 5 bases at V and 6 bases at J; junction bases unmatched: 7. The length of the CDR3 is 15 residues. The V gene's germline CDR1 is SGHDT and CDR2 YYEEEE. CDR3 nucleotide sequence: TGTGCCAGCAGACTAGCGGGAGATGGTTTCAATGAGCAGTTCTTC. It codes for CASRLAGDGFNEQFF.

This clonotype was observed many times. J is TRBJ2-1 and V is TRBV7-2, with 11 nucleotides matching TRBD2. Germline lookup yields CDR1 SGHTA and CDR2 FQGNSA. The CDR3 is 17 residues long. Trimming removed 7 bases from V and 5 bases from J; junction bases left unmatched: 13. DNA of the CDR3: TGTGCCAGCACCCAGAGGGGCCGACTAGCGGGAAACAATGAGCAGTTCTTC. It specifies CASTQRGRLAGNNEQFF.

This clonotype was detected a few times. The rearrangement joins TRBV29-1 to TRBJ2-1; no definite D call. The ends were cut back, 8 bases at V and 0 bases at J, with 20 bases in the middle. Germline CDR1 SQVTM, CDR2 ANQGSEA. This CDR3 has 16 amino acids. The CDR3 sequence is CSILKFSPSSYNEQFF. As DNA, the CDR3 is TGCAGCATCCTAAAATTTTCCCCAAGCTCCTACAATGAGCAGTTCTTC.

Ten or more counts support this clonotype. The chain couples TRBV12-3 or TRBV12-4 to TRBJ2-7, with TRBD1 identical over 10 bases. There are 14 residues in the CDR3. J lost 2 bases, V lost 6 bases, and 4 bases had no gene match. The CDR3 is CASSQGQGAYEQYF. The CDR3 bases are TGTGCCAGCAGCCAAGGACAGGGGGCCTACGAGCAGTACTTC.

This sequence joins TRBV7-9 and TRBJ2-1, with D perhaps being TRBD1 or TRBD2 (6 bases each). The CDR3 consists of 11 residues. Trimming shortened V by 6 bases and J by 10 bases, and 10 bases separated the two germline ends. Germline V gene sequence: CDR1 SEHNR, CDR2 FQNEAQ (reference sequence). CDR3 nucleotide sequence: TGTGCCAGCAGAGTAGGGGGGGAGCAGTTCTTC. Translation gives CASRVGGEQFF.

This clonotype was counted a few times. V usage is TRBV21-1 and J usage is TRBJ2-7; TRBD1 is the table's D call, not checked against the DNA. TRBV21-1 is deemed a pseudogene. This CDR3 spans 18 amino acids. The DNA for the CDR3 is TGTGCCAGCAGCAAAGAGGGAATTTTCTCAGAGTGGGGCGACGAGCAGTACTTC. Its protein is CASSKEGIFSEWGDEQYF.

There are a few counts of this clonotype. The rearrangement uses TRBV11-2 and TRBJ2-1, with 14 nucleotides matching TRBD2. V lost 3 bases to trimming and J lost 4 bases; unmatched junction nucleotides: 2. The CDR3 has 16 residues. Germline V gene sequence: CDR1 SGHAT, CDR2 FQNNGV. The CDR3 sequence is CASSFRTSGRYNEQFF. The CDR3 DNA is TGTGCCAGCAGCTTTCGGACTAGCGGGAGGTACAATGAGCAGTTCTTC.

The chain employs TRBV20-1 and TRBJ2-4; D perhaps matches TRBD2 (6 bases). The CDR3 has 20 amino acids. Trimming left V 0 bases short and J 2 bases short, with 26 bases between. The germline CDR1 and CDR2 sequences are DFQATT and SNEGSKA (reference sequence). CDR3 DNA sequence: TGCAGTGCTAGAGATCTGGCGGCGGGGCTCTCGGCAGCTACCAAAAACATTCAGTACTTC. This translates into CSARDLAAGLSAATKNIQYF.

This clonotype appeared a few times. This sequence joins TRBV7-2 and TRBJ2-3, with a tentative D call TRBD1 (5 bases). Germline lookup yields CDR1 SGHTA and CDR2 FQGNSA. This CDR3 has 16 residues. Between the trimmed V and J ends, which lost 5 bases and 0 bases, there was a span of 15 bases. The CDR3 here is CASSPWGTYSTDTQYF. The CDR3 bases are TGTGCCAGCAGCCCCTGGGGCACATATAGCACAGATACGCAGTATTTT.

There are many counts of this clonotype. The chain couples TRBV5-1 to TRBJ2-1; D gene unclear. V was pared by 1 base and J by 6 bases, with 8 bases between. The CDR3 spans 13 residues. Germline assignment: CDR1 SGHRS and CDR2 YFSETQ. The CDR3 sequence is CASSLLEVNEQFF. CDR3 sequence (DNA): TGCGCCAGCAGCTTGTTAGAAGTCAATGAGCAGTTCTTC.

The chain is built from TRBV7-3 and TRBJ2-3; either TRBD1 or TRBD2 may supply D (5 bases each). This CDR3 region has 12 residues. V was trimmed by 3 bases and J by 14 bases, leaving 15 bases between them. The germline gives CDR1 SGHTA, CDR2 FQGTGA. Here the CDR3 DNA reads TGTGCCAGCAGCTTTAAACGGGACGTCTTGTATTTT. Protein product: CASSFKRDVLYF.

This clonotype was recorded at least ten times. V gene TRBV29-1 combines with J gene TRBJ2-1; D gene uncertain. CDR1 is SQVTM and CDR2 is ANQGSEA in the germline V gene. CDR3 length equals 12 residues. Trimming took off 6 bases at V and 4 bases at J, with 10 bases between the two ends. The CDR3 DNA follows: TGCAGCGTGGGGATCTCATACAATGAGCAGTTCTTC. Protein sequence: CSVGISYNEQFF.

This clonotype was observed a handful of times. The rearrangement uses TRBV4-1 and TRBJ2-3, with unresolved D. Between the trimmed V and J ends, which lost 0 bases and 4 bases, there was a span of 8 bases. The CDR3 extends over 14 amino acids. Germline CDR1 reads MGHRA; CDR2 reads YSYEKL. The CDR3 DNA sequence: TGCGCCAGCAGCCAAGATCACTCCCCAGATACGCAGTATTTT. It specifies CASSQDHSPDTQYF.

The chain joins TRBV7-8 to TRBJ2-5; 11 nucleotides match TRBD2. J lost 6 bases, V lost 3 bases, and 12 bases had no gene match. Germline CDR1 SGHVS, CDR2 FQNEAQ. This CDR3 comprises 17 residues. The CDR3: CASSFGTSGRTFKTQYF. Written as DNA, the CDR3 is TGTGCCAGCAGCTTTGGGACTAGCGGACGAACCTTTAAGACCCAGTACTTC.

A few counts support this clonotype. CDR3 in DNA: TGCGCCAGCAGCTTGGCCGTTAGCGGGAGCACCAATGAGCAGTTCTTC. This sequence encodes CASSLAVSGSTNEQFF. The chain carries TRBV5-1 and TRBJ2-1; 9 bases align to TRBD2. V lost 0 bases and J lost 6; bases outside the gene matches: 7. The CDR3 covers 16 residues. Germline V lookup: CDR1 SGHRS, CDR2 YFSETQ.

This chain uses TRBV7-6 with TRBJ2-1, with no clear D. The CDR3 totals 16 residues. CDR1 is SGHVS and CDR2 is FNYEAQ in the germline V gene. With 0 bases removed from V and 0 bases from J, the gap between germline ends came to 9 bases. In DNA, the CDR3 is TGTGCCAGCAGCTTAGCGGTAGCTGTCTCCTACAATGAGCAGTTCTTC. Amino acids: CASSLAVAVSYNEQFF.

The chain links TRBV15 to TRBJ2-3; maybe TRBD2 (5 bases). Germline lookup yields CDR1 LNHNV and CDR2 YYDKDF (reference sequence). Trimming removed 4 bases from V and 4 bases from J, with 12 bases in between. This CDR3 is 14 amino acids long. CDR3 region: CATSTPGWPDTQYF. CDR3 coding DNA: TGTGCCACCAGCACCCCGGGGTGGCCAGATACGCAGTATTTT.

This clonotype was detected only a few times. This chain joins TRBV11-2 and TRBJ2-3, with 7 bases fitting TRBD1. Germline CDR1 is SGHAT and CDR2 is FQNNGV. CDR3 length: 14 amino acids. The V segment lost 5 bases and the J segment 7 bases; nucleotides outside the gene matches: 9. The CDR3 spells CASSPGQPLNTQYF. The DNA for the CDR3 is TGTGCCAGCAGCCCGGGACAGCCCCTGAATACGCAGTATTTT.